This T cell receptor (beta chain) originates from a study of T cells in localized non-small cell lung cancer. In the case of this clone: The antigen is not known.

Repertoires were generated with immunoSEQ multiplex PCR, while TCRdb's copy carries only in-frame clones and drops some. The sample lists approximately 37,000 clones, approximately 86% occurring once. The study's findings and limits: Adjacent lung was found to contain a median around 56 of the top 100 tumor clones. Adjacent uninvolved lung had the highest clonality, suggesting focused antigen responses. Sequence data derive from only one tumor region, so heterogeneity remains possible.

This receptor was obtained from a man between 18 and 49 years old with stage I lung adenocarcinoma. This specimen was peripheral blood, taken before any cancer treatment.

CDR3 coding DNA: TGTGCCAGCAGCTTTGGGACAGGGGTTTTCGATCAGCCCCAGCATTTT. Translated, it gives CASSFGTGVFDQPQHF. The chain carries TRBV5-6 and TRBJ1-5; 10 bases are a match to TRBD1. The germline V gene encodes CDR1 SGHDT and CDR2 YYEEEE. The V segment lost 2 bases and the J segment 5 bases; nucleotides outside the gene matches: 7. The CDR3 extends over 16 amino acids.